Listed below are T cell receptor beta chains from one sample, sequenced in a study of Graves' ophthalmopathy and Graves' hyperthyroidism. TCRdb passed the multiplex PCR reads through MiXCR, listing each CDR3 protein once. The sample holds about 500,000 distinct CDR3 sequences, under 15% seen once. The sample taken for sequencing was blood. The receptors here all came from a woman younger than 45 with Graves' ophthalmopathy. The CDR3 runs from the conserved cysteine through the conserved F or W. The D gene is left open where the match is weak. Where a row states a size, it is once, few, many or the class of an expanded clone; other rows omit it.

clone_size j_call v_call d_call cdr3_aa cdr3_nt
few TRBJ1-6 TRBV5-1 TRBD1 CASSTGQGDSPLHF TGCGCCAGCTCCACGGGACAGGGGGATTCACCCCTCCACTTT
many TRBJ1-1 TRBV11-1 TRBD1 CASTITGGTEAFF TGTGCCAGCACCATTACAGGGGGAACTGAAGCTTTCTTT
few TRBJ2-2 TRBV28 NA CASRPGTITGELFF TGTGCCAGCAGACCTGGGACGATCACCGGGGAGCTGTTTTTT
many TRBJ2-5 TRBV5-1 TRBD1 CASSTGQGAGETQYF TGCGCCAGCAGCACCGGACAGGGCGCGGGAGAGACCCAGTACTTC
NA TRBJ1-6 TRBV2 NA CASSDESSYNSPLHF TGTGCCAGCAGTGACGAGAGCTCCTATAATTCACCCCTCCACTTT
many TRBJ1-2 TRBV6-5 NA CASSTIPTEGYTF TGTGCCAGCAGCACTATTCCGACGGAAGGCTACACCTTC
few TRBJ1-1 TRBV6-1 TRBD1 CASELRGQEDTEAFF TGTGCCAGCGAACTCAGGGGGCAAGAGGACACTGAAGCTTTCTTT
many TRBJ2-7 TRBV12-3/TRBV12-4 NA CASSHGDLYEQYF TGTGCCAGCAGCCACGGGGACCTCTACGAGCAGTACTTC
many TRBJ2-5 TRBV7-3 NA CASSLIAKETQYF TGTGCCAGCAGCTTAATAGCAAAAGAGACCCAGTACTTC
many TRBJ2-5 TRBV20-1 NA CSARTGGQYQETQYF TGCAGTGCAAGAACGGGGGGCCAATACCAAGAGACCCAGTACTTC
many TRBJ2-4 TRBV5-1 NA CASSLGPALAKNIQYF TGCGCCAGCAGCTTGGGGCCAGCTTTAGCCAAAAACATTCAGTACTTC
NA TRBJ2-2 TRBV3-1 NA CASSQERPRELFF TGTGCCAGCAGCCAAGAAAGGCCCCGGGAGCTGTTTTTT
many TRBJ1-2 TRBV10-3 NA CAISEQRAAGGYTF TGTGCCATCAGTGAGCAGCGGGCGGCAGGTGGCTACACCTTC
NA TRBJ2-5 TRBV12-3/TRBV12-4 NA CASSLGVQYQETQYF TGTGCCAGCAGTTTAGGTGTCCAGTACCAAGAGACCCAGTACTTC
many TRBJ1-5 TRBV6-1 NA CAGSGTLSDQPQHF TGTGCCGGCTCTGGGACACTATCTGATCAGCCCCAGCATTTT
NA TRBJ1-2 TRBV15 TRBD1 CATSRDPGQGDGYTF TGTGCCACCAGCAGAGATCCGGGACAGGGTGATGGCTACACCTTC
many TRBJ1-5 TRBV28 TRBD1 CASSHRSGTGYSNQPQHF TGTGCCAGCAGCCACCGCTCCGGGACAGGCTATAGCAATCAGCCCCAGCATTTT
many TRBJ2-3 TRBV6-1 TRBD2 CASASAGGKDTQYF TGTGCCAGCGCGAGTGCGGGGGGGAAAGATACGCAGTATTTT
NA TRBJ2-4 TRBV3-1 NA CASSQRGVGVAKNIQYF TGTGCCAGCAGCCAGAGGGGCGTGGGAGTAGCCAAAAACATTCAGTACTTC
many TRBJ2-2 TRBV6-1 NA CASSEDRMNTGELFF TGTGCCAGCAGTGAAGATCGTATGAACACCGGGGAGCTGTTTTTT
many TRBJ2-7 TRBV11-2 NA CASSPGPGDEQYF TGTGCCAGCAGCCCCGGACCGGGAGACGAGCAGTACTTC
many TRBJ1-2 TRBV6-1 NA CASSVSGVDGYTF TGTGCCAGCAGTGTATCAGGGGTTGATGGCTACACCTTC
many TRBJ2-7 TRBV30 NA CAWSVWGEQYF TGTGCCTGGAGTGTCTGGGGGGAGCAGTACTTC
few TRBJ2-7 TRBV20-1 NA CSARAQGPRGEQYF TGCAGTGCTAGAGCTCAGGGCCCCAGGGGCGAGCAGTACTTC
many TRBJ1-2 TRBV28 NA CASSSGKSYTF TGTGCCAGCAGCTCAGGGAAGAGCTACACCTTC
NA TRBJ2-7 TRBV7-8 NA CASSLYPGEQYF TGTGCCAGCAGCTTATACCCGGGAGAGCAGTACTTC
many TRBJ2-4 TRBV30 NA CAWSPGSTNNIQYF TGTGCCTGGAGCCCAGGGTCTACGAATAACATTCAGTACTTC
many TRBJ2-7 TRBV12-3/TRBV12-4 TRBD2 CASSFGGGPDEQYF TGTGCCAGCAGTTTTGGCGGGGGGCCTGACGAGCAGTACTTC
many TRBJ1-5 TRBV2 NA CASSEIGNQPQHF TGTGCCAGCAGTGAAATCGGCAATCAGCCCCAGCATTTT
many TRBJ2-7 TRBV6-5 TRBD1 CASSYSRDRTVEQYF TGTGCCAGCAGTTACTCACGGGACAGGACCGTGGAGCAGTACTTC
many TRBJ2-7 TRBV12-3/TRBV12-4 TRBD2 CASSSSGLTYEQYF TGTGCCAGCAGTTCTAGCGGTTTAACCTACGAGCAGTACTTC
many TRBJ2-7 TRBV9 NA CASSVAPAYEQYF TGTGCCAGCAGCGTAGCGCCAGCATACGAGCAGTACTTC
many TRBJ1-6 TRBV13 NA CASSLGSPDNSPLHF TGTGCCAGCAGCTTGGGGAGTCCTGATAATTCACCCCTCCACTTT
many TRBJ1-2 TRBV7-3 TRBD1 CASSFGQGIKYSYTF TGTGCCAGCAGCTTCGGACAGGGGATTAAGTATAGCTACACCTTC
NA TRBJ2-7 TRBV4-2 NA CASSQLVGAHEQYF TGTGCCAGCAGCCAACTCGTGGGGGCCCACGAGCAGTACTTC
NA TRBJ2-5 TRBV19 NA CASSIRLGSQETQYF TGTGCCAGTAGTATCCGGCTGGGCAGCCAAGAGACCCAGTACTTC
many TRBJ2-7 TRBV27 NA CASSLLGGVGEQYF TGTGCCAGCAGTTTACTAGGGGGTGTTGGCGAGCAGTACTTC
many TRBJ2-7 TRBV12-3/TRBV12-4 NA CASSSNPNYEQYF TGTGCCAGCAGTTCCAATCCTAACTACGAGCAGTACTTC
NA TRBJ2-7 TRBV28 NA CASSSGRALEQYF TGTGCCAGCAGCTCAGGGAGAGCCCTCGAGCAGTACTTC
few TRBJ1-1 TRBV3-1 TRBD1 CASSQGPQGAAEAFF TGTGCCAGCAGCCAAGGACCACAGGGGGCCGCTGAAGCTTTCTTT
many TRBJ2-7 TRBV27 NA CASSSGSSSYEQYF TGTGCCAGCAGTTCCGGATCGAGCTCCTACGAGCAGTACTTC
many TRBJ2-5 TRBV30 NA CAWRDQETQYF TGTGCCTGGAGGGACCAAGAGACCCAGTACTTC
many TRBJ1-2 TRBV5-1 NA CASSFYRAGYTF TGCGCCAGCAGCTTCTACAGGGCTGGCTACACCTTC
few TRBJ2-3 TRBV7-3 NA CASSLQGRRSSTDTQYF TGTGCCAGCAGCTTACAGGGTCGGCGGTCTAGCACAGATACGCAGTATTTT
few TRBJ1-2 TRBV5-1 NA CASSPRQALYGYTF TGCGCCAGCAGCCCGCGACAGGCCCTCTATGGCTACACCTTC
many TRBJ1-2 TRBV12-3/TRBV12-4 NA CASGARGSGYTF TGTGCCAGCGGAGCAAGGGGAAGTGGCTACACCTTC
NA TRBJ1-2 TRBV5-6 NA CASSPTLAGYTF TGTGCCAGCAGCCCCACCTTGGCCGGCTACACCTTC
NA TRBJ1-5 TRBV6-2/TRBV6-3 NA CASSHPGQGFKSNQPQHF TGTGCCAGCAGTCACCCAGGTCAGGGGTTCAAAAGCAATCAGCCCCAGCATTTT
many TRBJ2-7 TRBV6-2/TRBV6-3 NA CASSYSGAPHYEQYF TGTGCCAGCAGTTATTCGGGAGCGCCCCACTACGAGCAGTACTTC
many TRBJ1-5 TRBV9 TRBD1 CASSVGGGGFQPQHF TGTGCCAGCAGCGTAGGAGGGGGCGGTTTTCAGCCCCAGCATTTT
NA TRBJ2-7 TRBV15 NA CATSGGLGPSYEQYF TGTGCCACCAGCGGGGGTTTGGGACCCTCCTACGAGCAGTACTTC
many TRBJ1-1 TRBV6-1 TRBD1 CASSELDRATEAFF TGTGCCAGCAGTGAACTCGACAGGGCGACTGAAGCTTTCTTT
many TRBJ1-4 TRBV4-1 TRBD1 CASSQEVRTGVEKLFF TGCGCCAGCAGCCAAGAGGTCAGGACAGGGGTTGAAAAACTGTTTTTT
many TRBJ1-2 TRBV2 NA CASSDSQNYGYTF TGTGCCAGCAGTGACAGCCAAAACTATGGCTACACCTTC
NA TRBJ1-1 TRBV6-5 NA CASSYDGLNTEAFF TGTGCCAGCAGTTACGACGGACTGAACACTGAAGCTTTCTTT
few TRBJ1-1 TRBV5-1 NA CASRLSDTEAFF TGCGCCAGTAGGCTGTCGGACACTGAAGCTTTCTTT
few TRBJ1-2 TRBV18 NA CASSPPSQDYGYTF TGTGCCAGCTCACCACCCTCCCAGGACTATGGCTACACCTTC
many TRBJ1-5 TRBV27 NA CASSLSQWGNQPQHF TGTGCCAGCAGTTTATCCCAATGGGGCAATCAGCCCCAGCATTTT
many TRBJ2-7 TRBV27 TRBD1 CASSEPGQGNDEQYF TGTGCCAGCAGTGAGCCGGGACAGGGGAACGACGAGCAGTACTTC
many TRBJ2-7 TRBV19 NA CASSTRSLSYEQYF TGTGCCAGTAGCACCCGATCCTTGAGCTACGAGCAGTACTTC